The sequence of this TCR beta chain was determined in a study of response to subunit inactivated influenza vaccine. Broader study findings: Authors suggested seasonal influenza vaccinations each recruit few new T cells.

The germline V gene has CDR1 ENHRY and CDR2 SYGVKD. V lost 6 bases and J lost 8; bases outside the gene matches: 6. This CDR3 has 13 residues. On this clonotype itself: Its matching antigen is unknown.

TCRdb itself ran the RT-PCR reads through MiXCR, one entry per CDR3 protein. The table lists around 580,000 distinct CDR3 sequences, 12% to 15% of them singletons. The source was PBMCs from blood, collected about 13 days after vaccination. The chain joins TRBV10-3 to TRBJ2-1; TRBD2 matches at 8 bases. The sequence was collected from a man aged 45-60 years who received an inactivated influenza vaccine. In DNA, the CDR3 is TGTGCCATCAGCGTAGCGGGATTCGATGAGCAGTTCTTC. As protein: CAISVAGFDEQFF.